Listed below are T cell receptor beta chains from one sample, sequenced in a study of blood T cell repertoires in COVID-19. Repertoires were generated with immunoSEQ multiplex PCR, while TCRdb's copy carries only in-frame clones and drops some. The table has 110,000 or so clones, about 88% seen once. The sample taken for sequencing was peripheral blood. Receptor source: a woman aged 70 to 79 who had recovered from COVID-19. Both conserved end residues are part of each CDR3. The order of the fields is J gene, V gene, clone size, D gene, CDR3 DNA, CDR3 protein. A D gene is named only where the DNA matches it firmly. Expanded clones are given a class, and other clones once, few, many or no size at all.

J gene: TRBJ2-3; V gene: TRBV23-1; clone size: -; D gene: TRBD2; CDR3 DNA: TGCGCCAGCAGTCAATCCCCTTACGGGGGGGTCGCAGATACGCAGTATTTT; CDR3 protein: CASSQSPYGGVADTQYF
J gene: TRBJ2-5; V gene: TRBV11-2; clone size: -; D gene: -; CDR3 DNA: TGTGCCAGCAGCTCCCTAAGGGCGGGCGGCCTGGAGACCCAGTACTTC; CDR3 protein: CASSSLRAGGLETQYF
J gene: TRBJ1-1; V gene: TRBV13; clone size: -; D gene: -; CDR3 DNA: TGTGCCAGCAGCTTAGGCCCCAGGATGAACACTGAAGCTTTCTTT; CDR3 protein: CASSLGPRMNTEAFF
J gene: TRBJ1-2; V gene: TRBV19; clone size: -; D gene: -; CDR3 DNA: TGTGCCAGTAGTACCCCCGACAGCCGATATGGCTACACCTTC; CDR3 protein: CASSTPDSRYGYTF
J gene: TRBJ1-6; V gene: TRBV6-5; clone size: few; D gene: -; CDR3 DNA: TGTGCCAGCAGTTACTCGACAGCCGGAGTGTCGCCCCTCCACTTT; CDR3 protein: CASSYSTAGVSPLHF
J gene: TRBJ2-5; V gene: TRBV3-1/TRBV3-2; clone size: -; D gene: TRBD2; CDR3 DNA: TGTGCCAGCAGCCAAGTGGGTGCGCGACTAGCTCAAGAGACCCAGTACTTC; CDR3 protein: CASSQVGARLAQETQYF
J gene: TRBJ1-1; V gene: TRBV10-3; clone size: once; D gene: -; CDR3 DNA: TGTGCCATCAGTGAATGGCAGGGTGAAGCTTTCTTT; CDR3 protein: CAISEWQGEAFF
J gene: TRBJ1-5; V gene: TRBV7-2; clone size: -; D gene: -; CDR3 DNA: TGTGCCAGCAGCTTAGTTGGGGGCTTACGTATTAGCAATCAGCCCCAGCATTTT; CDR3 protein: CASSLVGGLRISNQPQHF
J gene: TRBJ2-3; V gene: TRBV5-6; clone size: -; D gene: TRBD1; CDR3 DNA: TGTGCCAGCAGCGCTTTACAGGGGGCACGAGATACGCAGTATTTT; CDR3 protein: CASSALQGARDTQYF
J gene: TRBJ1-1; V gene: TRBV28; clone size: once; D gene: -; CDR3 DNA: TGTGCCAGCAAACTGCCCGGGGAAACTGAAGCTTTCTTT; CDR3 protein: CASKLPGETEAFF
J gene: TRBJ1-6; V gene: TRBV30; clone size: -; D gene: TRBD1; CDR3 DNA: TGTGCCTGGAAGGTTGTGGACAGGGCTAATTCACCCCTCCACTTT; CDR3 protein: CAWKVVDRANSPLHF
J gene: TRBJ2-1; V gene: TRBV21-1; clone size: -; D gene: -; CDR3 DNA: TGTGCCAGCAACCTCGAACCACGCGGGGGCGCCTACAATGAGCAGTTCTTC; CDR3 protein: CASNLEPRGGAYNEQFF
J gene: TRBJ2-5; V gene: TRBV24-1; clone size: once; D gene: TRBD1; CDR3 DNA: TGTGCCACCAGTGAGACAGGGGGCGAGGAGACCCAGTACTTC; CDR3 protein: CATSETGGEETQYF
J gene: TRBJ2-7; V gene: TRBV4-3; clone size: -; D gene: -; CDR3 DNA: TGCGCCAGCAGCCAGGGGAGACAGGCGATCGAGCAGTACTTC; CDR3 protein: CASSQGRQAIEQYF
J gene: TRBJ2-4; V gene: TRBV3-1/TRBV3-2; clone size: -; D gene: TRBD1; CDR3 DNA: TGTGCCAGCAGGGCGACAGGGATTGCAAACATTCAGTACTTC; CDR3 protein: CASRATGIANIQYF
J gene: TRBJ1-1; V gene: TRBV9; clone size: -; D gene: -; CDR3 DNA: TGTGCCAGCAGCGTTCAAGGACAGCCGAACACTGAAGCTTTCTTT; CDR3 protein: CASSVQGQPNTEAFF
J gene: TRBJ1-3; V gene: TRBV15; clone size: -; D gene: TRBD1; CDR3 DNA: TGTGCCACCAGCCAGGGGACAGGGCTTGGAAACACCATATATTTT; CDR3 protein: CATSQGTGLGNTIYF
J gene: TRBJ2-2; V gene: TRBV24-1; clone size: -; D gene: -; CDR3 DNA: TGTGCCACCAGTGATCGCCGGGACTCACAGAACACCGGGGAGCTGTTTTTT; CDR3 protein: CATSDRRDSQNTGELFF
J gene: TRBJ2-2; V gene: TRBV4-3; clone size: once; D gene: -; CDR3 DNA: TGCGCCAGCCGCAAAGGGAGGGGGAGGGGCACCGGGGAGCTGTTTTTT; CDR3 protein: CASRKGRGRGTGELFF
J gene: TRBJ1-5; V gene: TRBV30; clone size: few; D gene: -; CDR3 DNA: TGTGCCTGGAGTGTCGAGTTTGAGAATCAGCCCCAGCATTTT; CDR3 protein: CAWSVEFENQPQHF
J gene: TRBJ2-7; V gene: TRBV7-7; clone size: once; D gene: -; CDR3 DNA: TGTGCTAGCAGCTTAGGGATGGGGGCCGAGCAGTACTTC; CDR3 protein: CASSLGMGAEQYF
J gene: TRBJ2-7; V gene: TRBV18; clone size: once; D gene: -; CDR3 DNA: TGTGCCAGCTCACCTACTTACAGGGACGAGCAGTACTTC; CDR3 protein: CASSPTYRDEQYF
J gene: TRBJ2-2; V gene: TRBV7-9; clone size: -; D gene: TRBD2; CDR3 DNA: TGTGCCAGCAGCTCATACCGGGACTATAGGACCGGGGAGCTGTTTTTT; CDR3 protein: CASSSYRDYRTGELFF
J gene: TRBJ1-6; V gene: TRBV9; clone size: few; D gene: -; CDR3 DNA: TGTGCCAGCAGCGTAGCGGGCAGGGCCGGTTCACCCCTCCACTTT; CDR3 protein: CASSVAGRAGSPLHF
J gene: TRBJ2-1; V gene: TRBV7-2; clone size: -; D gene: -; CDR3 DNA: TGTGCCAGCAGCGGGGGCCCGATCTCCTACAATGAGCAGTTCTTC; CDR3 protein: CASSGGPISYNEQFF
J gene: TRBJ1-2; V gene: TRBV5-1; clone size: -; D gene: -; CDR3 DNA: TGCGCCAGCAGCCCCCTATTCGGGGATGACCTGGCTGGCTACACCTTC; CDR3 protein: CASSPLFGDDLAGYTF
J gene: TRBJ2-2; V gene: TRBV5-1; clone size: few; D gene: TRBD1; CDR3 DNA: TGCGCCAGCAGTGAGGGACAGGGGGACACCGGGGAGCTGTTTTTT; CDR3 protein: CASSEGQGDTGELFF
J gene: TRBJ2-2; V gene: TRBV24-1; clone size: -; D gene: -; CDR3 DNA: TGTGCCACCAGTGGCAGGCGAAGGACCGGGGAGCTGTTTTTT; CDR3 protein: CATSGRRRTGELFF